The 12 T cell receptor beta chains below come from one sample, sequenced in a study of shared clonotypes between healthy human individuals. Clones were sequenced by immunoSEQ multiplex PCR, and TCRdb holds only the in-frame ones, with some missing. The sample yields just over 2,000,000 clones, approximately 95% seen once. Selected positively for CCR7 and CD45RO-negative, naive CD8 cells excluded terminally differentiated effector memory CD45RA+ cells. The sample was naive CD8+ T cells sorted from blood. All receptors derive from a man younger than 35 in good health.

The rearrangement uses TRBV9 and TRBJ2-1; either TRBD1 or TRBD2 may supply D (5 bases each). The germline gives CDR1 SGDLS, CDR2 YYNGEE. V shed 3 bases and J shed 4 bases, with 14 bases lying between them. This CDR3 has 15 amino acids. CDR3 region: CASSGRDGTYNEQFF. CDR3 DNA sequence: TGTGCCAGCAGCGGCCGGGACGGAACATACAATGAGCAGTTCTTC.

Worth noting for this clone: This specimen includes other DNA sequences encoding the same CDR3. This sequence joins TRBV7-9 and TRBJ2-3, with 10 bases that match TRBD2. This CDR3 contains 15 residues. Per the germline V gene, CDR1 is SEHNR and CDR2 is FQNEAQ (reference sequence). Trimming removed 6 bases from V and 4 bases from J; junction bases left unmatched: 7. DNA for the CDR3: TGTGCCAGCAGTCCAAGCGGGGGGGCCGCAGATACGCAGTATTTT. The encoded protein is CASSPSGGAADTQYF.

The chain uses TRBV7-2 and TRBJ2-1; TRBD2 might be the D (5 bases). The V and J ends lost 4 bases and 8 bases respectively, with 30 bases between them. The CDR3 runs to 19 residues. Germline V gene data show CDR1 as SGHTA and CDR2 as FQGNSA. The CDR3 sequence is CASSSGEQAVTTFWDEQFF. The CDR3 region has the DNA TGTGCCAGCAGCTCTGGTGAACAAGCGGTCACAACCTTTTGGGATGAGCAGTTCTTC. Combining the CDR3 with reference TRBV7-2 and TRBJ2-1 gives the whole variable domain GAGVSQSPSNKVTEKGKDVELRCDPISGHTALYWYRQSLGQGLEFLIYFQGNSAPDKSGLPSDRFSAERTGGSVSTLTIQRTQQEDSAVYLCASSSGEQAVTTFWDEQFFGPGTRLTVL.

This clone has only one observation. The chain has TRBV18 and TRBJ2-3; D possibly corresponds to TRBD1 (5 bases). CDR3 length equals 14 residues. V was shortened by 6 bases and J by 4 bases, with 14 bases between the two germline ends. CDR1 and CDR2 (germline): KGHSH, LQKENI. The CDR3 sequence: CASSPEQGADTQYF. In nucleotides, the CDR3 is TGTGCCAGCTCCCCGGAGCAGGGTGCAGATACGCAGTATTTT. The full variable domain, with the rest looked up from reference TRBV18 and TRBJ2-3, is NAGVMQNPRHLVRRRGQEARLRCSPMKGHSHVYWYRQLPEEGLKFMVYLQKENIIDESGMPKERFSAEFPKEGPSILRIQQVVRGDSAAYFCASSPEQGADTQYFGPGTRLTVL.

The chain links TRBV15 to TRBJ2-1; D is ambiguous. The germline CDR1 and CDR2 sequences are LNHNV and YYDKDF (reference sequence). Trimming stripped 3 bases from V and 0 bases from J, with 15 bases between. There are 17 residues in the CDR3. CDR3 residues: CATSSPGQASSYNEQFF. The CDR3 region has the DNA TGTGCCACCAGCAGCCCTGGGCAGGCAAGCTCCTACAATGAGCAGTTCTTC.

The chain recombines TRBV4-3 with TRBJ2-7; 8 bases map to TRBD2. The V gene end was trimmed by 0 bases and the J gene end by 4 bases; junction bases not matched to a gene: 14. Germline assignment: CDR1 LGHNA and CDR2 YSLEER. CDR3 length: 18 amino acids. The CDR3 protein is CASSQDAGSGGTGYEQYF. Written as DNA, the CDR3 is TGCGCCAGCAGCCAAGATGCGGGGAGCGGGGGAACCGGGTACGAGCAGTACTTC.

CDR3 sequence reads: CASSPLNGELFF. The CDR3 DNA reads as TGTGCCAGCAGCCCTCTCAACGGGGAGCTGTTTTTT. The chain couples TRBV7-9 to TRBJ2-2; D is ambiguous. This CDR3 has 12 amino acids. Germline values: CDR1 SEHNR, CDR2 FQNEAQ (reference sequence). V was cut by 5 bases and J by 7 bases, with 8 bases left in between. The variable domain in full, completed from reference TRBV7-9 and TRBJ2-2, reads DTGVSQNPRHKITKRGQNVTFRCDPISEHNRLYWYRQTLGQGPEFLTYFQNEAQLEKSRLLSDRFSAERPKGSFSTLEIQRTEQGDSAMYLCASSPLNGELFFGEGSRLTVL.

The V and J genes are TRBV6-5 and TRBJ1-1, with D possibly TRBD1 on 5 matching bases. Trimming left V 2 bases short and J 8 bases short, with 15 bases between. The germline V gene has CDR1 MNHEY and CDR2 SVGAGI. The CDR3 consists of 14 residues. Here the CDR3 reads CASSYTAGGSEAFF. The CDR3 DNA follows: TGTGCCAGCAGTTACACCGCGGGGGGGTCGGAAGCTTTCTTT.

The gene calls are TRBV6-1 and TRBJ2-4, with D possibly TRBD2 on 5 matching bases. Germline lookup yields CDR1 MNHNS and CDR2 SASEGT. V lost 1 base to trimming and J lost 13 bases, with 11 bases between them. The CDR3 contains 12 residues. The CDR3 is CASSEGGWVQYF. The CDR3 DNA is TGTGCCAGCAGTGAAGGAGGGTGGGTGCAGTACTTC.

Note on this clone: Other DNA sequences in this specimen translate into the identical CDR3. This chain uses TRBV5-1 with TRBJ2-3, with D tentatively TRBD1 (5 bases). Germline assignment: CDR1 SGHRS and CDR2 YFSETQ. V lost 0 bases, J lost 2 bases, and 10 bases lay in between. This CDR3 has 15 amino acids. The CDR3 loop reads CASSLGAGSTDTQYF. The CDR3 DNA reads TGCGCCAGCAGCTTGGGAGCAGGGTCCACAGATACGCAGTATTTT.

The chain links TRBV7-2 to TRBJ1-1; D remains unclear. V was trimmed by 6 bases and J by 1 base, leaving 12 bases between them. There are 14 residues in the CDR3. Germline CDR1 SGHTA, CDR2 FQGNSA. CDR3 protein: CASRILDTNTEAFF. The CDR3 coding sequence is TGTGCCAGCAGGATCCTGGATACGAACACTGAAGCTTTCTTT.

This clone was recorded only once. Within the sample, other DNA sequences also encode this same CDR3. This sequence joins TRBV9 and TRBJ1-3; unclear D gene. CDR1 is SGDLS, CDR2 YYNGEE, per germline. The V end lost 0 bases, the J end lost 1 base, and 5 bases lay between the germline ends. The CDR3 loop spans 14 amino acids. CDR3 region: CASSVEPSGNTIYF. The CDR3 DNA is TGTGCCAGCAGCGTAGAACCGTCTGGAAACACCATATATTTT.